The clone carrying this T cell receptor (beta chain) was seen a handful of times. The source of the sample is a study of T cells after yellow fever vaccination. One entry per CDR3 protein, called by TCRdb with MiXCR from the 5' RACE reads. The table has roughly 340,000 distinct CDR3 sequences, about 9.5% seen once. Germline lookup yields CDR1 MDHEN and CDR2 SYDVKM. There are 15 residues in the CDR3. Trimming pared 5 bases from V and 4 bases from J, leaving 17 bases between. The source of this sequence is a man between 18 and 35 years old who received the YFV17D yellow fever vaccine. Here the sequenced sample was PBMCs, taken on the day of the first yellow fever vaccination. The rearrangement uses TRBV28 and TRBJ1-2; maybe TRBD1 (5 bases). The CDR3 coding sequence is TGTGCCAGCAGTCCTACTCTCGGGACGACCTATGGCTACACCTTC. Encoded protein: CASSPTLGTTYGYTF.